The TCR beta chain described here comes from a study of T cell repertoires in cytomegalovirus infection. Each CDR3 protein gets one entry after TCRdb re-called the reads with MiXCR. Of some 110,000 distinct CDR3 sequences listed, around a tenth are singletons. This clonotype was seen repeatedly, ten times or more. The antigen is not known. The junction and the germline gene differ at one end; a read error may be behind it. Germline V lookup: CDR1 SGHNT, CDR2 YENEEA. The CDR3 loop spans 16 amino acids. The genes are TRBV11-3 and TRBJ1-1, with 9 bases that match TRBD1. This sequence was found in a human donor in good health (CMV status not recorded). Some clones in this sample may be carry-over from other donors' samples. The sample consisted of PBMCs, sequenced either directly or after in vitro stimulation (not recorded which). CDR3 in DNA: TGTGCCAGCAGTTTAGCACAGGGGGCGCGGAACACTGAAGCTTTCTTT. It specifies CASSLAQGARNTEAFF.